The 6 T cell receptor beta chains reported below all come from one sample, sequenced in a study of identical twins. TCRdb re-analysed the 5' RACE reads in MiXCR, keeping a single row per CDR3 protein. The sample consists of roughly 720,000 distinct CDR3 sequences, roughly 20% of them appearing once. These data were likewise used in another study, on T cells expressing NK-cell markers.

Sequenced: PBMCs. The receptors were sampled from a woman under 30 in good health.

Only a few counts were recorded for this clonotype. The CDR3 DNA is TGTGCCAGCAGCCAAGGATGGCGACGGAGGGAGTCCTACAATGAGCAGTTCTTC. It specifies CASSQGWRRRESYNEQFF. The J gene is TRBJ2-1, the V gene TRBV14; a possible D gene is TRBD2 (6 bases). This CDR3 contains 18 residues. Germline assignment: CDR1 SGHDN and CDR2 FVKESK. V shed 1 base and J shed 1 base, with 17 bases lying between them. The entire variable domain, with the rest obtained from reference TRBV14 and TRBJ2-1, is as follows: EAGVTQFPSHSVIEKGQTVTLRCDPISGHDNLYWYRRVMGKEIKFLLHFVKESKQDESGMPNNRFLAERTGGTYSTLKVQPAELEDSGVYFCASSQGWRRRESYNEQFFGPGTRLTVL.

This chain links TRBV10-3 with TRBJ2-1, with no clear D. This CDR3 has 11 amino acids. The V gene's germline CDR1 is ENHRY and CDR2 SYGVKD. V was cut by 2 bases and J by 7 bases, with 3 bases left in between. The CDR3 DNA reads TGTGCCATCAGTGAGAGAAATGAGCAGTTCTTC. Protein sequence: CAISERNEQFF.

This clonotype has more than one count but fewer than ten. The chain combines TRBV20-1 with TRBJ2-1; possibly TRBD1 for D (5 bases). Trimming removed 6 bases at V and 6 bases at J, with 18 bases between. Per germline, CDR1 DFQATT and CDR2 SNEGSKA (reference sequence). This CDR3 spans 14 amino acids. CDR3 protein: CSAPREPFSNEQFF. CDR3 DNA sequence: TGCAGTGCGCCCAGGGAACCCTTTAGCAATGAGCAGTTCTTC.

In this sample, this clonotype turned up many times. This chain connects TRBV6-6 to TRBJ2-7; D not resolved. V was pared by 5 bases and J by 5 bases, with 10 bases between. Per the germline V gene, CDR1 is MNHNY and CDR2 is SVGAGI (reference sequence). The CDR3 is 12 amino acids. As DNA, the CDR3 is TGTGCCAGCAGTCGTGCCATAAACGAGCAGTACTTC. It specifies CASSRAINEQYF.

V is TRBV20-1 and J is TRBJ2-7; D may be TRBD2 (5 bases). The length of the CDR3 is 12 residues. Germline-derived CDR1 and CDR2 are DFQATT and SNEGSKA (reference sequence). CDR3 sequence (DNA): TGCAGCGCTTCTTCCTTGCGGGACGAGCAGTACTTC. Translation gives CSASSLRDEQYF.

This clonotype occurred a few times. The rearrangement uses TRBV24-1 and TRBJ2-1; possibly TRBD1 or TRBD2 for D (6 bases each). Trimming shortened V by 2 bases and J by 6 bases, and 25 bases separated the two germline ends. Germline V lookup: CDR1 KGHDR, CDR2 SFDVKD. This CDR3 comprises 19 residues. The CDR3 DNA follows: TGTGCCACCAGTGATTGTACAGGGACAATAGCCGGGAGTTGCAATGAGCAGTTCTTC. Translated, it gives CATSDCTGTIAGSCNEQFF.